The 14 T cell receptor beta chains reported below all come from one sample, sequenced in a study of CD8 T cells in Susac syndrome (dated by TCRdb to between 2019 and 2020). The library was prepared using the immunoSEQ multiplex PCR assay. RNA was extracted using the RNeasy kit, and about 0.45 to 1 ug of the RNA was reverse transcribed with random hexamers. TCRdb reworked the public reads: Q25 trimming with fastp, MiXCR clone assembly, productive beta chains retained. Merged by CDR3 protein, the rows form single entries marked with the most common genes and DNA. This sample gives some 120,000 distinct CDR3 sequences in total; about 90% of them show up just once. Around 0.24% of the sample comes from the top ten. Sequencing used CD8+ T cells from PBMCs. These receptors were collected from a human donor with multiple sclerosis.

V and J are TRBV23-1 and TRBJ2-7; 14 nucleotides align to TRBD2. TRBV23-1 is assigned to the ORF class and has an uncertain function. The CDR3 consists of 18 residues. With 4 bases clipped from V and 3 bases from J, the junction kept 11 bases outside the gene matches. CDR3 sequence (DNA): TGCGCCAGCAGTCTAAACCTTTCCGGGACTAGCGGGAGCTACGAGCAGTACTTC. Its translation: CASSLNLSGTSGSYEQYF.

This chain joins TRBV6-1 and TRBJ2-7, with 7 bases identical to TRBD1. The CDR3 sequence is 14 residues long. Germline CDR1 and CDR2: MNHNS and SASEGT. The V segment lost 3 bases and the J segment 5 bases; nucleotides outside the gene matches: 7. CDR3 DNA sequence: TGTGCCAGCAGTGACCCAGACAGGGTGGACGAGCAGTACTTC. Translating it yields CASSDPDRVDEQYF.

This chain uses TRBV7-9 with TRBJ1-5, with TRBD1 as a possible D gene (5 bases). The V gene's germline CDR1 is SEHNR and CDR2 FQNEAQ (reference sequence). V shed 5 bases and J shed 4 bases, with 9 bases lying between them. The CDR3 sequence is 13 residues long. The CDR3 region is CASSRGGNQPQHF. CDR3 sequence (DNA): TGTGCCAGCAGCCGGGGGGGGAATCAGCCCCAGCATTTT.

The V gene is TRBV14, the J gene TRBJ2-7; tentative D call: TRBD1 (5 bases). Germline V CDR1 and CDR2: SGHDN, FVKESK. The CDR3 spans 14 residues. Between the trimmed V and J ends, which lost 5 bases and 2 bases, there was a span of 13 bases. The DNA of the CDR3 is TGTGCCAGCAGCGTTCGAACAGGAGCCTACGAGCAGTACTTC. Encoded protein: CASSVRTGAYEQYF.

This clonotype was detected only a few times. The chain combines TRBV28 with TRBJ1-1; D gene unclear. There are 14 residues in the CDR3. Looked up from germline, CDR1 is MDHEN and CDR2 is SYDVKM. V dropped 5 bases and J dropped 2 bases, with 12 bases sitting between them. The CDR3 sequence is CASSLLGPNTEAFF. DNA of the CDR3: TGTGCCAGCAGTCTGCTCGGACCCAACACTGAAGCTTTCTTT.

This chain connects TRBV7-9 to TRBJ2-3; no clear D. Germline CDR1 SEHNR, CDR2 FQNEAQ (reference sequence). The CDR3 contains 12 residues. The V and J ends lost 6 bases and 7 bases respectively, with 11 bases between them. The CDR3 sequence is CASRPSRNTQYF. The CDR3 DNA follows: TGTGCCAGCAGGCCCAGCCGAAATACGCAGTATTTT.

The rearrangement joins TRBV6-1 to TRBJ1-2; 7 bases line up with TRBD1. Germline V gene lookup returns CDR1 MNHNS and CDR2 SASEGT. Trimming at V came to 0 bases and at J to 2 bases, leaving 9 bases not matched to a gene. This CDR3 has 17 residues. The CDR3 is CASSEAVGQPANYGYTF. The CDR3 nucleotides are TGTGCCAGCAGTGAAGCGGTGGGACAGCCAGCCAACTATGGCTACACCTTC.

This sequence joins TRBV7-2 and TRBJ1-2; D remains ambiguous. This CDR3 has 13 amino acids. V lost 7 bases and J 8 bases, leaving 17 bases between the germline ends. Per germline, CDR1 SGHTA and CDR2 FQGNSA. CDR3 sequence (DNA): TGTGCCAGCACCCTGGGGTATCTTACAGGCTACACCTTC. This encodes CASTLGYLTGYTF.

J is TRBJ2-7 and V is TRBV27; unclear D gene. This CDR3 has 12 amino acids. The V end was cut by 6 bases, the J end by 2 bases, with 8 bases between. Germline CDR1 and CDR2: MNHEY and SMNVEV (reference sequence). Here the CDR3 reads CASSPTPYEQYF. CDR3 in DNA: TGTGCCAGCAGCCCTACCCCCTACGAGCAGTACTTC.

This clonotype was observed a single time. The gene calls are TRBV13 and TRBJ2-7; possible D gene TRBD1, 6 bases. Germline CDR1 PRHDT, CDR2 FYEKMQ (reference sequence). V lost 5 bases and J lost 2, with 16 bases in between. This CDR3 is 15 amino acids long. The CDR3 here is CASSPQGLGTYEQYF. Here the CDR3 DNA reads TGTGCCAGCAGCCCCCAGGGGTTGGGGACCTACGAGCAGTACTTC.

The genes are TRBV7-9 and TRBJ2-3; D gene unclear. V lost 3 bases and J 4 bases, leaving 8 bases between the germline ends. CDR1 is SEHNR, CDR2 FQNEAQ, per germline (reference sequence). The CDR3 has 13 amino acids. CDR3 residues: CASSFPAADTQYF. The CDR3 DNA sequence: TGTGCCAGCAGCTTTCCTGCGGCAGATACGCAGTATTTT.

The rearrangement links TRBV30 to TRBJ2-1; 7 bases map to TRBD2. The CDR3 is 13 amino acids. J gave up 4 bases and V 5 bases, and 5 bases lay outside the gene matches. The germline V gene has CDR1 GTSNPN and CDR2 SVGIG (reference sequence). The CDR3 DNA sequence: TGTGCCTGGTCCAGCGGGACGTACAATGAGCAGTTCTTC. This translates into CAWSSGTYNEQFF.

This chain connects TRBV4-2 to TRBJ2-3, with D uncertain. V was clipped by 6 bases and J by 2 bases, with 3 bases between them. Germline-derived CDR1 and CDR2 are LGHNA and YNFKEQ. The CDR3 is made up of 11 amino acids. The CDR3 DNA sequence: TGTGCCAGCAGTGCCACAGATACGCAGTATTTT. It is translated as CASSATDTQYF.

CDR3 loop: CASSIPDNADTQYF. CDR3 DNA: TGTGCCAGTAGTATTCCGGACAACGCAGATACGCAGTATTTT. This chain connects TRBV19 to TRBJ2-3, with a tentative D call TRBD1 (5 bases). This CDR3 has 14 amino acids. Germline loops: CDR1 LNHDA, CDR2 SQIVND (reference sequence). The V end was cut by 3 bases, the J end by 4 bases, with 11 bases between.